This T cell receptor beta chain is from a study of blood T cell repertoires in COVID-19. Overall study: Samples came from the United States, Italy and Spain, spanning acute and convalescent COVID-19.

Participants were aged about 18 to 100 years, lived in 24 US areas, and enrolled virtually. Self-reported history from a screening survey and questionnaire set each donor's cohort. A case of COVID-19 had been met by exposed participants within 2 weeks before study entry. Some clones are missing from TCRdb's copy, which holds only in-frame ones; the method was immunoSEQ multiplex PCR. The sample includes about 430,000 clones, 88% of them seen just once. The CDR3 has 15 residues. Germline values: CDR1 MNHEY, CDR2 SMNVEV (reference sequence). Trimming left V 2 bases short and J 5 bases short, with 10 bases between. This clone has more than one count but fewer than ten.

The sequence was obtained from a woman under 30 who had been exposed to COVID-19. The chain couples TRBV27 to TRBJ1-6; D is unresolved. Sequencing was performed on PBMCs or T cells enriched from blood (not recorded which). The CDR3 DNA reads as TGTGCCAGCAGTTTAACGTACAGCCATAATTCACCCCTCCACTTT. This gives the protein CASSLTYSHNSPLHF.